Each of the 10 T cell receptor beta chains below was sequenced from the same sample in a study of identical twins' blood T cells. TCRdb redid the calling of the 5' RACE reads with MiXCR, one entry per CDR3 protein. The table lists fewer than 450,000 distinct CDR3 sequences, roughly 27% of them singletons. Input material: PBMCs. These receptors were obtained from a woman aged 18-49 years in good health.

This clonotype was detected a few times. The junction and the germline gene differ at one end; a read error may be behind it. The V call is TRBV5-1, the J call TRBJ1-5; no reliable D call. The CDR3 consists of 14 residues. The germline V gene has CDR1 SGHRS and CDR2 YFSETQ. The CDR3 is CASPSLYSNQPQNF. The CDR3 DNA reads TGCGCCAGCCCCTCTCTCTATAGCAATCAGCCCCAGAATTTT.

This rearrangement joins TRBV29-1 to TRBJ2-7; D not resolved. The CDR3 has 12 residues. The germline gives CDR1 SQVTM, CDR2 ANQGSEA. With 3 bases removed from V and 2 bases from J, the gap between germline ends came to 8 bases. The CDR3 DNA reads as TGCAGCGTTGAGGACGGAACCTACGAGCAGTACTTC. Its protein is CSVEDGTYEQYF.

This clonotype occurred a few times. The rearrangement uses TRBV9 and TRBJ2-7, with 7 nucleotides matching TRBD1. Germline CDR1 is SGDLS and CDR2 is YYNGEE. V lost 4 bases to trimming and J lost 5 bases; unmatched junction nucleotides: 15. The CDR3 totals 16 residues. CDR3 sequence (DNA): TGTGCCAGCAGCACCGGGACAGATTGGGATGGGAACGAGCAGTACTTC. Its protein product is CASSTGTDWDGNEQYF. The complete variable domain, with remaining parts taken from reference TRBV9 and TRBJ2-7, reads DSGVTQTPKHLITATGQRVTLRCSPRSGDLSVYWYQQSLDQGLQFLIQYYNGEERAKGNILERFSAQQFPDLHSELNLSSLELGDSALYFCASSTGTDWDGNEQYFGPGTRLTVT.

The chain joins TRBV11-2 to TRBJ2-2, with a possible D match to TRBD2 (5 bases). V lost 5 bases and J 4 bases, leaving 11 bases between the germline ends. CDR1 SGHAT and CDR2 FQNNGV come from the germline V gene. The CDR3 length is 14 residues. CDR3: CASSVSSGTGELFF. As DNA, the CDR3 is TGTGCCAGCAGCGTATCAAGCGGCACCGGGGAGCTGTTTTTT.

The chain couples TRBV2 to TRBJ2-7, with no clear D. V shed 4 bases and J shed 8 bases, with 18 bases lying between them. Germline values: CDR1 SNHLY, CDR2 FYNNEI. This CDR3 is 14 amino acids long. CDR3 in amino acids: CASSVGKGWYKQYF. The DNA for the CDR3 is TGTGCCAGCAGTGTCGGCAAGGGTTGGTACAAGCAGTACTTC.

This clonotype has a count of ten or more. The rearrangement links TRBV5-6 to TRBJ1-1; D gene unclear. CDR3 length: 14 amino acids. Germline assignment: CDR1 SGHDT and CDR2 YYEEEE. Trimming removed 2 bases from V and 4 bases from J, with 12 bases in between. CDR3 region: CASSFNIRSTEAFF. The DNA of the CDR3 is TGTGCCAGCAGCTTTAACATTAGGAGCACTGAAGCTTTCTTT.

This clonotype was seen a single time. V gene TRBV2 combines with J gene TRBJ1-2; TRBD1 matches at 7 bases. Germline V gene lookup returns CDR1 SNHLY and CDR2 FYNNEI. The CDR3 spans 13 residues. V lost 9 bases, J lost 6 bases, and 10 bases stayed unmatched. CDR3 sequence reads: CASSKTGEDGYTF. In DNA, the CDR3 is TGTGCCAGTAGTAAAACAGGGGAGGATGGCTACACCTTC.

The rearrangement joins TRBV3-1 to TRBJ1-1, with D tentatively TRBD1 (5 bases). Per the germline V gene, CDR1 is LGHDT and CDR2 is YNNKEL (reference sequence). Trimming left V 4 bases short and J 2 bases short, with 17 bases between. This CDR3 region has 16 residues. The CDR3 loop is CASSPLLGTLNTEAFF. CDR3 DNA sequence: TGTGCCAGCAGCCCGCTTTTGGGGACGCTTAACACTGAAGCTTTCTTT.

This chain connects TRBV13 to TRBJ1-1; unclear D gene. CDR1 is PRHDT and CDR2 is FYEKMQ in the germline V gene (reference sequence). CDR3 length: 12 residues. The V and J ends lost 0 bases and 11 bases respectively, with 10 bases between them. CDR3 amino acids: CASSLGDIPAFF. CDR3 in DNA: TGTGCCAGCAGCTTAGGAGATATCCCGGCTTTCTTT.

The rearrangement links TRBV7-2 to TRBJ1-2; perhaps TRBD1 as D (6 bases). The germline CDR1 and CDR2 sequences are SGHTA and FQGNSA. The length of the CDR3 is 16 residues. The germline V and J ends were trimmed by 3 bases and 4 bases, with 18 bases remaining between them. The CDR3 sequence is CASSLGGGPYSYGYTF. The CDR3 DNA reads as TGTGCCAGCAGCTTGGGAGGGGGACCGTATAGCTATGGCTACACCTTC.